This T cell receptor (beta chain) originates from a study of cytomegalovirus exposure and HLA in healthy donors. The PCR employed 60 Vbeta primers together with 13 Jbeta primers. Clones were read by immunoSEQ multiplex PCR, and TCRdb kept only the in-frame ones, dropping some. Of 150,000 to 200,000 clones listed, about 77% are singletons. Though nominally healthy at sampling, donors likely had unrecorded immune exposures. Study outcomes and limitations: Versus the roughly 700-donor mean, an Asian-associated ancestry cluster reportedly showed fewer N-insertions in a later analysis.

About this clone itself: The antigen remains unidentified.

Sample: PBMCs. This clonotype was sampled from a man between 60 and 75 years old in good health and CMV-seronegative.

As DNA, the CDR3 is TGTGCCAGCAGCAAAGCGGTGGGCAATAAGCAGCCCCAGCATTTT. As protein: CASSKAVGNKQPQHF. J is TRBJ1-5 and V is TRBV21-1; whether TRBD1, the table's D call, matches the DNA was not checked. TRBV21-1 is a known pseudogene. The CDR3 is made up of 15 amino acids.